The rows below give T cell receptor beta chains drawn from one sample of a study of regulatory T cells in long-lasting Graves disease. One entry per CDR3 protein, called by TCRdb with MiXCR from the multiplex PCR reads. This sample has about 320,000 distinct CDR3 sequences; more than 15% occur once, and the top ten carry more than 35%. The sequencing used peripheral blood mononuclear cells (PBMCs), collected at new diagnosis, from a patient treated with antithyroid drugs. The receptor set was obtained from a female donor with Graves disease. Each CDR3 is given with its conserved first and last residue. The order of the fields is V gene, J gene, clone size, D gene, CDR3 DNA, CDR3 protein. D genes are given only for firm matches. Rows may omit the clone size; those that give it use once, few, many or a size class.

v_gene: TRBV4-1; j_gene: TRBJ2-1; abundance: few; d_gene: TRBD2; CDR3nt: TGCGCCAGCAGCCTCTTTGTACTAGCGGGACATCGCCCTCACAATGAGCAGTTCTTC; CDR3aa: CASSLFVLAGHRPHNEQFF
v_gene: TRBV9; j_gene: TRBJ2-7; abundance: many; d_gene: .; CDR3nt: TGTGCCAGCAGCCCGCGGGGACGCAGCTCCTACGAGCAGTACTTC; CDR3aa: CASSPRGRSSYEQYF
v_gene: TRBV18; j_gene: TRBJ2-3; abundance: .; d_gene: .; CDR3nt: TGTGCCAGCTCACCGTCGCAGTGGTCTTACGGCACAGATACGCAGTATTTT; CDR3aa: CASSPSQWSYGTDTQYF
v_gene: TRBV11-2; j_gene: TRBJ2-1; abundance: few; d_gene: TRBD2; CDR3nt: TGTGCCAGCAGTCCACTCGGGGCTAGCGGGAGGGAAAAGTACAATGAGCAGTTCTTC; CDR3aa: CASSPLGASGREKYNEQFF
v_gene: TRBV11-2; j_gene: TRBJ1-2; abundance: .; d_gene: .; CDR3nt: TGTGCCAGCAGCTCAACCGAGGTCGGCTACACCTTC; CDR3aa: CASSSTEVGYTF
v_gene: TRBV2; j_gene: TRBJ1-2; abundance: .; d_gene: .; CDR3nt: TGTGCCAGCGGGCATGGCTACACCTTC; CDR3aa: CASGHGYTF
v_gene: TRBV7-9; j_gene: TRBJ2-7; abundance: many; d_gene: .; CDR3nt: TGTGCCAGCAGCTGGGCGCCGAGGTGGCGGGGAAGCTCCTACGAGCAGTACTTC; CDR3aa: CASSWAPRWRGSSYEQYF
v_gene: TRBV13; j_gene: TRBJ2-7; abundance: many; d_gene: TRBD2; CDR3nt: TGTGCCAGCAGCTTATACGCGGGAGAGAGCAACGAGCAGTACTTC; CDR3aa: CASSLYAGESNEQYF
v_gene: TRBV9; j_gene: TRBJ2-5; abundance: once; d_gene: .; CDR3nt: TGTGCCAGCAGCGAGAGCCCCCGGGAGACCCAGTACTTC; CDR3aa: CASSESPRETQYF
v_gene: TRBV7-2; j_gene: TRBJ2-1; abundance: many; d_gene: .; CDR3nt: TGTGCCAGCAGCTTAAGGTGGGACGCTGAGCAGTTCTTC; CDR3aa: CASSLRWDAEQFF
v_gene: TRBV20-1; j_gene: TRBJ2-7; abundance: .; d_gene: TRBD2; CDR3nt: TGCAGTGCAACCGGGGGAGCGGGAGTGTTCTCCTACGAGCACTACTTC; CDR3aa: CSATGGAGVFSYEHYF
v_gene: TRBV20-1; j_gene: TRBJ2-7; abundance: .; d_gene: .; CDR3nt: TGCAGTGCTAGCGCCAGTTCCTACGAGCAGTACTTC; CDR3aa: CSASASSYEQYF
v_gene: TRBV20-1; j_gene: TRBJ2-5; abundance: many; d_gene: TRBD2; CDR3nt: TGCAGTGCTAGACCCTCTAGCGGGAGGGGACGGGAGACCCAGTACTTC; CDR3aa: CSARPSSGRGRETQYF
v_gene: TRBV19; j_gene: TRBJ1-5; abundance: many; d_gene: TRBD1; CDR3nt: TGTGCCAGTAGGAGGACAGGGGAGGGAGTACTCGTTCAGCCCCAGCATTTT; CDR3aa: CASRRTGEGVLVQPQHF
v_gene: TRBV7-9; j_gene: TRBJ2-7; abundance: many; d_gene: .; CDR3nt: TGTGCCAGCAGCTTAGTTCAGGGGAGGCACGAGCAGTACTTC; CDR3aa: CASSLVQGRHEQYF
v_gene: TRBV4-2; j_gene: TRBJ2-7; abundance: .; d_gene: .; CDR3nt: TGTGCCAGCAGCCAACTCTGGCGGAGGGCCCACGAGCAGTGCTTC; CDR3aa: CASSQLWRRAHEQCF
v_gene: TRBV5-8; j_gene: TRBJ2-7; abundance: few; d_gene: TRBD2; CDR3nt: TGTGCCAGCAGCTTGGCTCCGGCGGGGGGGAGCTACGAGCAGTACTTC; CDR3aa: CASSLAPAGGSYEQYF
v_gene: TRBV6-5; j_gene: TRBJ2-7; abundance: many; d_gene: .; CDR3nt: TGTGCCAGCAGTTCCGGACCCTCCTACGAGCAGTACTTC; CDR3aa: CASSSGPSYEQYF
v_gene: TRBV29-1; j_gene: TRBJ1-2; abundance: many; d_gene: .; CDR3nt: TGCAGCGTTGAGGCCGGGAACGATAGAAATGGCTACACCTTC; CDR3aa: CSVEAGNDRNGYTF
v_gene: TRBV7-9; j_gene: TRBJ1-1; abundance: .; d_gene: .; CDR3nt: TGTGCCAGCAGGGTTCTGGGCAGCAACACTGAAGCTTTCTTT; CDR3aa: CASRVLGSNTEAFF
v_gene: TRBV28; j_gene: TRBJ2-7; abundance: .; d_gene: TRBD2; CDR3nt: TGTGCCAGCAGGTTGGGGAGGGTAAGGGGCACCTACGAGCAGTACTTC; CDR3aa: CASRLGRVRGTYEQYF
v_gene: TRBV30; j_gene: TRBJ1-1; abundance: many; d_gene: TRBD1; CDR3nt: TGTGCCTGGAGTTACAGGGGGCAAGGCACTGAAGCTTTCTTT; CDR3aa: CAWSYRGQGTEAFF
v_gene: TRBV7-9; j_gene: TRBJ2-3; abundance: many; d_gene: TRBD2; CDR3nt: TGTGCCAGCAGCTCCCGGACTAGCGGGGCTCCATGGGATACGCAGTATTTT; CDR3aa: CASSSRTSGAPWDTQYF
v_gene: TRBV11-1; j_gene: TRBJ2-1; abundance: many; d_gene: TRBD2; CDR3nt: TGTGCCAGCAGCTACCAACTAGCGGGTGAGCAGTTCTTC; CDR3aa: CASSYQLAGEQFF
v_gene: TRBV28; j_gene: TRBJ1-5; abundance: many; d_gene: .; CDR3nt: TGTGCCAGCAGCTTAGAGGGGGGAGGTCAGCCCCAGCATTTT; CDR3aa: CASSLEGGGQPQHF